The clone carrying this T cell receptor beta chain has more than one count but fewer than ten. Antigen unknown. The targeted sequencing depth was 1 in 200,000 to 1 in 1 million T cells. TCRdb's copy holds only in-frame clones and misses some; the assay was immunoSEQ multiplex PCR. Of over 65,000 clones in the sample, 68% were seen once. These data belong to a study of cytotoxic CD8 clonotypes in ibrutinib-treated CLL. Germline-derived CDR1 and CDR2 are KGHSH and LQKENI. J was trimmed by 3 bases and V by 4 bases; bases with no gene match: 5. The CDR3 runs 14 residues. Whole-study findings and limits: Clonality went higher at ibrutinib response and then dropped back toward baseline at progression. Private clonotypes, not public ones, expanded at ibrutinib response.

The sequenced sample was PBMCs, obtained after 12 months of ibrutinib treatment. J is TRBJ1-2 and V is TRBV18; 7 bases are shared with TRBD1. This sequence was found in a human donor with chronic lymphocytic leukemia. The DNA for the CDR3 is TGTGCCAGCTCACGAACAGGACAGGACTATGGCTACACCTTC. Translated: CASSRTGQDYGYTF.